This T cell receptor beta chain came from a study of blood T cell repertoires in COVID-19. This CDR3 comprises 12 residues. CDR1 and CDR2 from the germline V gene are MDHEN and SYDVKM. Trimming shortened V by 7 bases and J by 6 bases, and 9 bases separated the two germline ends. As originally analysed: Quantification of nucleated cells was approximated via reference gene primer amplification. TCRdb's table, derived via immunoSEQ multiplex PCR, lists solely in-frame clones and lacks some. V, J and clone size were drawn from that table, and D and trimming were deduced from the DNA. In the table there are 250,000 or so clones, roughly 86% of which are singletons. Donors were grouped by their self-reported clinical history. Recovered Cohort 3 donors showed two negative PCRs, clearance, or symptom resolution.

The sequencing input was PBMCs or T cells enriched from blood (not recorded which). J is TRBJ2-2 and V is TRBV28; D is unclear. The clonotype comes from a woman in her 50s who had recovered from COVID-19. CDR3 sequence reads: CASTPPAGELFF. The CDR3 region has the DNA TGTGCCAGCACTCCCCCGGCCGGGGAGCTGTTTTTT.